Listed here is a single T cell receptor (beta chain). As yet, its antigen is unknown. Looked up from germline, CDR1 is MNHNS and CDR2 is SASEGT. The CDR3 length is 14 residues. V lost 0 bases, J lost 8 bases, and 13 bases lay in between. Repertoires were generated with immunoSEQ multiplex PCR, while TCRdb's copy carries only in-frame clones and drops some. The sample carries under 70,000 clones, around 87% recorded once. The sample is drawn from a study of identifying expanded T cells in peripheral blood. Findings of the study overall: Clone count variance between roughly 2-week samples rose with total template count. Differentially abundant clones: roughly 1.2 between replicates, around 17 at 2 to 3 weeks, 19 to 20 at four.

No infections or other immune events were documented during collection. V usage is TRBV6-1 and J usage is TRBJ1-1; no firm D call. What was sequenced was blood. The receptor's source is a person aged 18 to 69 in good health. CDR3 coding DNA: TGTGCCAGCAGTGAAGCGCTAGCACTCCCGGAAGCTTTCTTT. As protein: CASSEALALPEAFF.